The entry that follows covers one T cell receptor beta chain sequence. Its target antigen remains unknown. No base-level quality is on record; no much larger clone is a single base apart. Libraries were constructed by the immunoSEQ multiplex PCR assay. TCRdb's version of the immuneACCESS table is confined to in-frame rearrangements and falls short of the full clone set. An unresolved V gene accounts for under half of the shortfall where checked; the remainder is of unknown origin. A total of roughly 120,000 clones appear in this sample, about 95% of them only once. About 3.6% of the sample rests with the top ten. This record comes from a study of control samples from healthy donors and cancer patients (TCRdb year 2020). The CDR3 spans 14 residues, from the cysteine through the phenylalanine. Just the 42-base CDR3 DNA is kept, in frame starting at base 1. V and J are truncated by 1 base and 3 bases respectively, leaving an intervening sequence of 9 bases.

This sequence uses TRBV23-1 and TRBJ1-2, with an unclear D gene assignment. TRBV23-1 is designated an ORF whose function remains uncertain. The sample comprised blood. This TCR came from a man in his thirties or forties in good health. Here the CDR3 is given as CASSQFARDYGYTF. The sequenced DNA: TGCGCCAGCAGTCAATTCGCAAGGGACTATGGCTACACCTTC.